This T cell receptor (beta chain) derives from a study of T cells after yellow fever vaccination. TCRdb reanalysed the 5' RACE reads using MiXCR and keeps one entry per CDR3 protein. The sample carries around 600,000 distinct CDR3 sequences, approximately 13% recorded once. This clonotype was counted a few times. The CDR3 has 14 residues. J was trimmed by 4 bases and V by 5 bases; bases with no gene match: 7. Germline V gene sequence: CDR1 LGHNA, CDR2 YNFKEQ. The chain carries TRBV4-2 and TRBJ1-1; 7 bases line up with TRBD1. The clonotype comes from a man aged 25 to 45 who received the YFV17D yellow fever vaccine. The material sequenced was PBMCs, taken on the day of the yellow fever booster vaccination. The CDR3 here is CASSSHRGGTEAFF. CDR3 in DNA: TGTGCCAGCAGCAGTCACAGGGGTGGCACTGAAGCTTTCTTT.